Included here is one TCR beta chain sequence, with context. The entry originates in a study of shared clonotypes between healthy human individuals. Study details: Those who served as donors were a couple of women and three men between the ages of 18 and 49.

From germline, CDR1 is SNHLY and CDR2 FYNNEI. The ends lost 6 bases at V and 0 bases at J; junction bases unmatched: 3. The CDR3 extends over 15 amino acids. Repertoires were generated with immunoSEQ multiplex PCR, while TCRdb's copy carries only in-frame clones and drops some. The table includes approximately 340,000 clones, 73% detected once. This sequence was found in a man aged 25-40 years in good health. The chain recombines TRBV2 with TRBJ2-2; 8 positions agree with TRBD2. What was sequenced was memory CD4+ T cells sorted from blood. Described subset: CD45RA-negative fraction. The CDR3 DNA reads as TGTGCCAGCAGAATCGGGAGGGCGAACACCGGGGAGCTGTTTTTT. It is translated as CASRIGRANTGELFF.